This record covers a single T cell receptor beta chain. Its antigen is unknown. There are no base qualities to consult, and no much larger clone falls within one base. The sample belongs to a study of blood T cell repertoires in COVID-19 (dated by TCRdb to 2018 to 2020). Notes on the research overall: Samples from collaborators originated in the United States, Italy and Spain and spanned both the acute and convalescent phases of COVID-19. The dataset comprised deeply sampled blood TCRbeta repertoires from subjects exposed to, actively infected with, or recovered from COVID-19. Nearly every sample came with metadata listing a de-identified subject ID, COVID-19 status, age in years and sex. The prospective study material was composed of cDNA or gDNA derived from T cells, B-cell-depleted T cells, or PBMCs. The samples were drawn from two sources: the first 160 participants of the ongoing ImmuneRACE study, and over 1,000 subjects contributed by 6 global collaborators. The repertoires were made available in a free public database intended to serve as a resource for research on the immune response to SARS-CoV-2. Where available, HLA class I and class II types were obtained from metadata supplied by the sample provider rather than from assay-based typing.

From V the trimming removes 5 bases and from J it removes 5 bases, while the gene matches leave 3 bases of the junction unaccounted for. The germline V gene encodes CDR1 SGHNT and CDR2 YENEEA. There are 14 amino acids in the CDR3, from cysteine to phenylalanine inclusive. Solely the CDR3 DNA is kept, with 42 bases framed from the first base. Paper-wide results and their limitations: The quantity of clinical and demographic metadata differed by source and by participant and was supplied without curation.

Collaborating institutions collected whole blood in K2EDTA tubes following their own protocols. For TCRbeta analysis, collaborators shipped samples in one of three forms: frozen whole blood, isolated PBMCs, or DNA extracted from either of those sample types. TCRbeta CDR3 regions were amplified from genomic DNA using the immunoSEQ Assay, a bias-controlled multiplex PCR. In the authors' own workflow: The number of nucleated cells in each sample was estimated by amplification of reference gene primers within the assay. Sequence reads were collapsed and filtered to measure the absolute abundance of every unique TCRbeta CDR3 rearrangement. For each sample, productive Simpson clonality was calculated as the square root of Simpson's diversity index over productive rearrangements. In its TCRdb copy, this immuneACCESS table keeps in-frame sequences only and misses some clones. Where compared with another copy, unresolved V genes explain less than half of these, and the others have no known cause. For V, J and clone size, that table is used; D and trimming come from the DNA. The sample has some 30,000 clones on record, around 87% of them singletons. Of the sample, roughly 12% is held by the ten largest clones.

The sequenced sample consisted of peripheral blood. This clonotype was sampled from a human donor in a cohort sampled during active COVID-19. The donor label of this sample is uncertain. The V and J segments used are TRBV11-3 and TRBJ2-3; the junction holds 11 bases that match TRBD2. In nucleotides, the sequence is TGTGCCAGCAGCGGAGGACTAGCGGGAGATACGCAGTATTTT. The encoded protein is CASSGGLAGDTQYF. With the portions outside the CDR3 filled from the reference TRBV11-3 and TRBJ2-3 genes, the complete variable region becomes EAGVVQSPRYKIIEKKQPVAFWCNPISGHNTLYWYLQNLGQGPELLIRYENEEAVDDSQLPKDRFSAERLKGVDSTLKIQPAELGDSAVYLCASSGGLAGDTQYFGPGTRLTVL.